This T cell receptor beta chain is from a study of T cells in Graves' hyperthyroidism and ophthalmopathy. The authors took PBMCs from roughly 10 ml fresh peripheral blood. Concerning this clonotype itself: Germline and junction disagree at one end, which may indicate a read error.

What was amplified from RNA transcripts were TCR beta CDR3 regions. The TCR CDR3 first-round RT-PCR relied on the HTBI primer set. MiXCR, run by TCRdb on the multiplex PCR reads, gives a single entry per CDR3 protein. The sample records approximately 270,000 distinct CDR3 sequences, roughly 14% being singletons. The receptor comes from a woman aged 40 to 50 with Graves' hyperthyroidism that later progressed to Graves' ophthalmopathy. The specimen was blood.

CDR3 sequence reads: CASSLGLAGNNEQLF. As DNA, the CDR3 is TGTGCCAGCAGCTTGGGACTAGCGGGTAACAATGAGCAGCTCTTC. V gene TRBV11-1 combines with J gene TRBJ2-1; TRBD2 agrees at 12 bases. Looked up from germline, CDR1 is SGHAT and CDR2 is FQDESV (reference sequence). The CDR3 has 15 amino acids.